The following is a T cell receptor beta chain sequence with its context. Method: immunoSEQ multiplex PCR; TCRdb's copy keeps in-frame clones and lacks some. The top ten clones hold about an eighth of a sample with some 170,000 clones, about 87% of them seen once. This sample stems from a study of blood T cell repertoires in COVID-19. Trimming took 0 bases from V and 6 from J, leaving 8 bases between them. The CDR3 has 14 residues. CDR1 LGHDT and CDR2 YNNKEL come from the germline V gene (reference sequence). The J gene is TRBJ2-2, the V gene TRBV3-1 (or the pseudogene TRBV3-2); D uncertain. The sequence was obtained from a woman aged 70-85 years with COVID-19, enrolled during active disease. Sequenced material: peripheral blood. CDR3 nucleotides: TGTGCCAGCAGCCAAGACGAGATCTCCGGGGAGCTGTTTTTT. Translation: CASSQDEISGELFF.